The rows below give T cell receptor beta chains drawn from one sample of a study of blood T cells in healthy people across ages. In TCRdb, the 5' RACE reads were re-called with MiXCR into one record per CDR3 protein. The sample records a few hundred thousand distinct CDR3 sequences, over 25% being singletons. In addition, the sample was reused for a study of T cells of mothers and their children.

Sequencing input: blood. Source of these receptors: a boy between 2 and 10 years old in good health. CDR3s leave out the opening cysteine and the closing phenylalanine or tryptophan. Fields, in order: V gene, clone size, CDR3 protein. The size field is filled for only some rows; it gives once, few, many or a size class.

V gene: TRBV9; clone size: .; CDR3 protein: ASSLLSDSGRTGELF
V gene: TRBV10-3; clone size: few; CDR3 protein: AIRDGTGGYEQY
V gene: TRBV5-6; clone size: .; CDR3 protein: ASSVGQGAFDEQF
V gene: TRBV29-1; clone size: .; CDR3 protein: SALAGVIDEQF
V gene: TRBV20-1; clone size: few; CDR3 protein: SARKAGVRETQY
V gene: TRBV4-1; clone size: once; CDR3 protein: ASSQEFRGARGNTIY
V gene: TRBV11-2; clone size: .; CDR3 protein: ASSLLRTSGNTGELF
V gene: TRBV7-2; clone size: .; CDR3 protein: ASSLNVQPQH
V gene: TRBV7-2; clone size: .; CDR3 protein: ASSPHGGRNQPQH
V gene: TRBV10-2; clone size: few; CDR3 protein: ASRDRGITDTQY
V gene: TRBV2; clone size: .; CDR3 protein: ASGEGGWTEAF
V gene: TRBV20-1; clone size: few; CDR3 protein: SALPETGYSNQPQH
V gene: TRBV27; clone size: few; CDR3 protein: ASSSPGGGQETQY
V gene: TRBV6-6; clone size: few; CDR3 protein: ASWKEGTQSYGYT
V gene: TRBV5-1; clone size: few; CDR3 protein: ASSSQGFTDTQY
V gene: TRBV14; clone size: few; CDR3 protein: ASSQDTTGGASYEQY
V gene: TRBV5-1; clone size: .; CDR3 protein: ASRDGDSANEKLF
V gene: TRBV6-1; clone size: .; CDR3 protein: ASSPPGRGRNIQY
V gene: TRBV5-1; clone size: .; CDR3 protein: ASSLEGTGNTIY
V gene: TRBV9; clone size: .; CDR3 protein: ASSVGSDRGYGYT
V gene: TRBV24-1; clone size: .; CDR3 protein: ATSDFVGRKF
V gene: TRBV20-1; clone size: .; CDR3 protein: SASTESNQPQH
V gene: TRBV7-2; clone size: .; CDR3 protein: ASSFYRVGEQY
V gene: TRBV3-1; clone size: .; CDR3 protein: ASGDYAKETQY
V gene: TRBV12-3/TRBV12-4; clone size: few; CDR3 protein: ASSWGVRGDEQF
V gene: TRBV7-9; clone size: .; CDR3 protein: ASSPPGDNYEQY
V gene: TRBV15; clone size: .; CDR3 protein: ATSREGDSSYEQY
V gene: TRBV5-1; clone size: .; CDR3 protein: ASSLALGGDEQF
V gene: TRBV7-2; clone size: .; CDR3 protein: ASSLVGDRDYEQY
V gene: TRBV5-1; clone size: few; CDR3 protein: ASREEGETQY
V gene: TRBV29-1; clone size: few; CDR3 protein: SVALAGDNEQF
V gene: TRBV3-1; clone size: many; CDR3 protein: ASSRPGTQETQY
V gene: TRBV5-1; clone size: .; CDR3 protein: ASSPAGHPGETQY
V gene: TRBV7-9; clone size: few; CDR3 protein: ASSLNRQGTQETQY
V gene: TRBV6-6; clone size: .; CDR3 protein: ASSLGQGTGNTIY
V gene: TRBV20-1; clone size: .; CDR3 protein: SARFTQGDNEQF
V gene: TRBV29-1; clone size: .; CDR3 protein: SVQAGGPYNEQF
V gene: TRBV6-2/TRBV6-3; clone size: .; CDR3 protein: ASSYGPSSYNEQF
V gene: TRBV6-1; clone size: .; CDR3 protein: ASSERRVG
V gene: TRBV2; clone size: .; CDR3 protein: ASRQGREANEQF
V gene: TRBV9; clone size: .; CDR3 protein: ASSGTGALGEKLF
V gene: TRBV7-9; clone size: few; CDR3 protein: TSRPGSTGEKLF
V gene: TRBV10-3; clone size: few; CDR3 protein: AISELDRDQETQY
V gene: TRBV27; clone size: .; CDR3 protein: ASRPGQLYGCT
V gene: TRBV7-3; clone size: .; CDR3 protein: ASSLHGNMNTEAF
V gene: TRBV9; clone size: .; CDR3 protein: ASSVLGRAGAVEQF
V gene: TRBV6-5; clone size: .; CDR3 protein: ASRQGATSYEQY
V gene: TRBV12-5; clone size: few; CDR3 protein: ASGLFDRVGYEQY
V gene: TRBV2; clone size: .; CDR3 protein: ASSVIGTSGGQETQY
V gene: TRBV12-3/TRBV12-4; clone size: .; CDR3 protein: ASNTRAGTTEAF
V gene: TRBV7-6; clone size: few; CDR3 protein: ASRPPARGFPGELF
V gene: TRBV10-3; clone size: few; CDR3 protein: AIRQGRNTEAF
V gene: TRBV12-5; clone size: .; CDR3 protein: ASGLPDGQTQY
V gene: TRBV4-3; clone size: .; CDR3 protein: ASSRAPGDTYEQY
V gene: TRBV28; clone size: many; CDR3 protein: ASSLPGRETQY
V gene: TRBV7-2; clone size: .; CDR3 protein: ASSLQGGGSTGELF
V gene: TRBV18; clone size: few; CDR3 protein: ASSPRAGAAYEQY
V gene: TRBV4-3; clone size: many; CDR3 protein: ASSQDRLAEETQY